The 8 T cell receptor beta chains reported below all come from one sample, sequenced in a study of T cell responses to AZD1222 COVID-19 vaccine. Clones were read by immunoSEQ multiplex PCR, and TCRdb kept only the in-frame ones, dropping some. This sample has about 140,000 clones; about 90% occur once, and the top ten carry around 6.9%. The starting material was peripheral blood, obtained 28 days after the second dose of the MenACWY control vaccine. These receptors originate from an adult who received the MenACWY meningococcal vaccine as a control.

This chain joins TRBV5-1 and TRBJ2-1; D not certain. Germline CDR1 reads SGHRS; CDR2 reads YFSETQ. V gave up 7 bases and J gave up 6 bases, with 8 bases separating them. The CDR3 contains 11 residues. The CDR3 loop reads CASGLVNEQFF. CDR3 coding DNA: TGCGCCAGCGGCCTCGTCAATGAGCAGTTCTTC.

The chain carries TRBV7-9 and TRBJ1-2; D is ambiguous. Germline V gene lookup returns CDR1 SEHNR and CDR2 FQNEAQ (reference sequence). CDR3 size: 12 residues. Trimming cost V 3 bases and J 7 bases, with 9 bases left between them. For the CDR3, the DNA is TGTGCCAGCAGCTTTGTAGACGGTGGCTACACCTTC. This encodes CASSFVDGGYTF.

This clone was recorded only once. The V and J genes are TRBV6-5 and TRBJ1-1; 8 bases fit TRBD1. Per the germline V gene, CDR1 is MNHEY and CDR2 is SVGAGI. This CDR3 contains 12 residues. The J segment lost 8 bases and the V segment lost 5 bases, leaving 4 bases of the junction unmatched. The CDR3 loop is CASSSRDREAFF. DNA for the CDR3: TGTGCCAGCAGTAGCCGGGACAGGGAAGCTTTCTTT.

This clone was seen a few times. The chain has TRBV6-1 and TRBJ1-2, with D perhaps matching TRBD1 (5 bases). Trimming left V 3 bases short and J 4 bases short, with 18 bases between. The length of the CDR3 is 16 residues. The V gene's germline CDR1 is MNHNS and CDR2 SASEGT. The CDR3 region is CASSEYGGGESYGYTF. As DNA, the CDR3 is TGTGCCAGCAGTGAGTATGGCGGGGGAGAAAGCTATGGCTACACCTTC.

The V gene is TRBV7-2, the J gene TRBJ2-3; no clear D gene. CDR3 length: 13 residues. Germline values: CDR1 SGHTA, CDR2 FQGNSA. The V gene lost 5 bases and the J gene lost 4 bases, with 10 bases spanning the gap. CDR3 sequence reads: CASSPHMADTQYF. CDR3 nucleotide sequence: TGTGCCAGCAGCCCCCACATGGCAGATACGCAGTATTTT.

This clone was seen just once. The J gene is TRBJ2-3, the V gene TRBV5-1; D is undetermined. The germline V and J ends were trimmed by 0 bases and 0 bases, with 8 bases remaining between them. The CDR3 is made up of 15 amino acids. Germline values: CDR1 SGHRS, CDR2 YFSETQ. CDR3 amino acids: CASSLGWSSTDTQYF. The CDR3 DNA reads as TGCGCCAGCAGCTTGGGTTGGTCAAGCACAGATACGCAGTATTTT. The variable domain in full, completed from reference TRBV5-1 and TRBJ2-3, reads KAGVTQTPRYLIKTRGQQVTLSCSPISGHRSVSWYQQTPGQGLQFLFEYFSETQRNKGNFPGRFSGRQFSNSRSEMNVSTLELGDSALYLCASSLGWSSTDTQYFGPGTRLTVL.

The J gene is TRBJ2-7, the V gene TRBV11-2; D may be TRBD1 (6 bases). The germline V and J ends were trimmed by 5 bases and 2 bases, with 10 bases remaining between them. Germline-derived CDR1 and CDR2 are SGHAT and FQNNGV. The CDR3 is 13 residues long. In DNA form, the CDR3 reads TGTGCCAGCAGCCAAACAGGGACCTACGAGCAGTACTTC. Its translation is CASSQTGTYEQYF. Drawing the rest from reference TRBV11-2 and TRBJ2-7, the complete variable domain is EAGVAQSPRYKIIEKRQSVAFWCNPISGHATLYWYQQILGQGPKLLIQFQNNGVVDDSQLPKDRFSAERLKGVDSTLKIQPAKLEDSAVYLCASSQTGTYEQYFGPGTRLTVT.

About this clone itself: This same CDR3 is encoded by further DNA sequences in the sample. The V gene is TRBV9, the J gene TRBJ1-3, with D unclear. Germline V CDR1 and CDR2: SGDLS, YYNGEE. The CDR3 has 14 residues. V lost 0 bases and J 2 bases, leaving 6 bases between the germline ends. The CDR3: CASSVGGTGNTIYF. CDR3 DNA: TGTGCCAGCAGCGTAGGTGGGACTGGAAACACCATATATTTT. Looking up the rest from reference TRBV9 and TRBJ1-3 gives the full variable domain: DSGVTQTPKHLITATGQRVTLRCSPRSGDLSVYWYQQSLDQGLQFLIQYYNGEERAKGNILERFSAQQFPDLHSELNLSSLELGDSALYFCASSVGGTGNTIYFGEGSWLTVV.